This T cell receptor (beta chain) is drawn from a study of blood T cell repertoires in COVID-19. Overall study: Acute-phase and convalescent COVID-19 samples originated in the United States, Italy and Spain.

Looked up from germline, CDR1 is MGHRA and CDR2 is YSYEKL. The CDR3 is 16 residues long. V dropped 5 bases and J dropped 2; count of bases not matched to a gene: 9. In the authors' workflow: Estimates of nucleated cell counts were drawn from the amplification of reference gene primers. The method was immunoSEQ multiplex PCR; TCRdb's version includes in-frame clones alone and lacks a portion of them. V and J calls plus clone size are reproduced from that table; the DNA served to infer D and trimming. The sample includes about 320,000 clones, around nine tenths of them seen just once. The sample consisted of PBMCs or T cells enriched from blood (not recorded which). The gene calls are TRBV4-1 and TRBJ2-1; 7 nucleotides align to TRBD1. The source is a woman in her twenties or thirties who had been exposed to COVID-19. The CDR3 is CASSYRTGDAYNEQFF. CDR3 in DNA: TGCGCCAGCAGCTACAGAACAGGGGATGCCTACAATGAGCAGTTCTTC.